This T cell receptor (beta chain) stems from a study of radiation and T cells in renal cell carcinoma (TCRdb year 2020). Turning to the overall study: Samples came from a clinical trial, in which primary renal cell carcinomas received 15 Gy stereotactic body radiation therapy followed by nephrectomy 4 weeks later. In total, approximately 55 samples, comprising roughly 25 tumors and some 27 peripheral blood samples, were subjected to TCR beta sequencing. Across all 55 or so samples, under 5,000,000 unique CDR3 nucleotide sequences encoding around 2.8 million unique CDR3 amino acid sequences were identified. The paper as a whole reports these results and caveats: The single-armed trial design could not address effects of radiation dose or scheduling on the TCR repertoire. Because pretreatment tumor biopsies were not available, the baseline intratumoral presence of clonotypes could not be determined. An increase in top tumor clonotypes in blood was observed from baseline to 2 weeks post-radiation, followed by contraction by 4 weeks, which was taken to suggest transient expansion of tumor-resident clones. Changes in the blood repertoire were not tracked past 4 weeks after treatment.

The CDR3 contains 16 residues, cysteine and phenylalanine counted. Only CDR3 DNA remains: 48 bases, in frame from the first base. The germline V gene sets CDR1 to SGHVS and CDR2 to FNYEAQ. Trimming leaves V shorter by 5 bases and J shorter by 7 bases, with the junction holding 7 bases beyond the gene matches. This clone was seen more than once but under ten times. No cognate antigen has been identified for it. There are no base qualities to consult, and no much larger clone falls within one base. TCR beta libraries were generated from genomic DNA with the immunoSEQ kit, following the manufacturer's recommendations. For library preparation, a first multiplex PCR was performed with proprietary primers, followed by a second PCR in which unique barcodes were added, and bead cleanups were performed after each round. A positive control reaction and a negative control reaction, both provided in the kit, were run with every batch of samples. The final libraries were assessed on an Agilent 4200 TapeStation D1000 ScreenTape, pooled by volume, and quantified by qPCR. Sequencing ran on an Illumina NextSeq500 with a MidOutput 150-cycle cartridge, using 156 Read1 and 15 Index1 cycles with kit custom primers. The pooled library was loaded at about 0.93 pM with around 20% PhiX control spiked in. Per the original workflow: The vendor-processed data were analyzed in R, and a clonotype was defined as all T cells that share the same CDR3 nucleotide sequence. For clone abundance analyses, frequencies were normalized to the 10,000 most abundant clones in each sample. Public T cell clones, which averaged fewer than five per sample, were removed prior to analysis. A difference in abundance of at least 32-fold between compartments was used to define tumor-enriched and baseline blood-enriched clonotypes. Clonotypes expanded or contracted between blood time points were identified with a beta-binomial differential abundance model. Tumor-blood repertoire similarity was measured with the Baroni-Urbani and Buser coefficient, and groups were compared using two-tailed Wilcoxon tests in R. The clones in this table, taken by TCRdb from immuneACCESS, are in-frame only. Not every clone is retained; where verified, under half of the shortfall comes from an unresolved V gene, and the cause of the rest is unknown. V and J calls and clone size are those listed in that table; D and trimming were worked out from the DNA. The sample table shows about 58,000 clones, and roughly four fifths are seen once. Of the sample, over 6% is held by the ten largest clones.

Sample time point, as interpreted from the label and publication: blood 2 weeks post-SBRT. The treatment or condition label here, explained by the study, means: 15 Gy SBRT to primary tumor, nephrectomy 4 weeks later. To follow tumor-enriched clonotypes, peripheral blood was collected serially from radiation-treated patients at baseline and again at 2 weeks and 4 weeks after SBRT. Renal cell carcinoma with clear cell pathology was present in all patients. Genomic DNA for TCR sequencing was prepared using the QIAamp DNA Blood Mini Kit (Qiagen). The analyses included only samples that passed all quality control checks.

This receptor chain uses TRBV7-6 and TRBJ2-2; 13 central bases correspond to TRBD2. The source is a man in his 60s with renal cell carcinoma. The material sequenced was blood, taken from a patient whose treatment included radiotherapy and nephrectomy. The DNA is as follows: TGTGCCAGCAGCCTAGGACTAGCGGGAGAGGTCGGGGAGCTGTTTTTT. This translates into CASSLGLAGEVGELFF.